The 31 T cell receptor beta chains listed next were all sequenced from one sample in a study of beta chain features in type 1 diabetes. Expressed TCRB transcripts got sequenced, as all isolated RNA was reverse transcribed. The data were produced by immunoSEQ multiplex PCR, yet TCRdb's version contains in-frame clones alone and is incomplete. This sample yields 150,000 or so clones, of which 11% are seen a single time; 2% to 2.5% belongs to the top ten. Material for sequencing was central memory CD4+ T cells from blood. The receptors derive from a man aged 18-30 years in good health.

Only a few counts were recorded for this clone. The chain employs TRBV27 and TRBJ1-2; 7 bases align to TRBD1. The CDR3 consists of 15 residues. V was pared by 0 bases and J by 2 bases, with 3 bases of the junction left unmatched. CDR1 MNHEY and CDR2 SMNVEV come from the germline V gene (reference sequence). The CDR3 loop is CASSLSGQSNYGYTF. In DNA, the CDR3 is TGTGCCAGCAGTTTATCGGGACAGTCCAACTATGGCTACACCTTC.

V and J are TRBV7-2 and TRBJ2-4, with D unresolved. CDR1 is SGHTA and CDR2 is FQGNSA in the germline V gene. Trimming left V 7 bases short and J 0 bases short, with 10 bases between. The CDR3 covers 14 residues. In DNA, the CDR3 is TGTGCCAGCAAGCAGAGCTTAGCCAAAAACATTCAGTACTTC. The encoded protein is CASKQSLAKNIQYF.

This clone was counted only a few times. V usage is TRBV9 and J usage is TRBJ1-4, with 7 nucleotides matching TRBD1. This CDR3 is 14 amino acids long. J gave up 5 bases and V 2 bases, and 3 bases lay outside the gene matches. Germline-derived CDR1 and CDR2 are SGDLS and YYNGEE. CDR3 protein: CASSVGQMNEKLFF. The CDR3 DNA is TGTGCCAGCAGCGTGGGACAGATGAATGAAAAACTGTTTTTT.

The chain recombines TRBV7-2 with TRBJ1-2; D gene ambiguous. CDR1 SGHTA and CDR2 FQGNSA come from the germline V gene. V gave up 5 bases and J gave up 5 bases, with 18 bases separating them. The CDR3 has 15 amino acids. The DNA of the CDR3 is TGTGCCAGCAGCGACCGCGGGTCCAAAGGGTATGGCTACACCTTC. It translates to CASSDRGSKGYGYTF.

There are a few counts of this clone. The chain employs TRBV11-2 and TRBJ2-1; D is ambiguous. CDR3 size: 16 residues. Germline values: CDR1 SGHAT, CDR2 FQNNGV. The V and J ends lost 3 bases and 2 bases respectively, with 14 bases between them. CDR3 DNA: TGTGCCAGCAGCTTGGCCCCTAACGTCGCCTACAATGAGCAGTTCTTC. Encoded protein: CASSLAPNVAYNEQFF. The entire variable domain, with the rest obtained from reference TRBV11-2 and TRBJ2-1, is as follows: EAGVAQSPRYKIIEKRQSVAFWCNPISGHATLYWYQQILGQGPKLLIQFQNNGVVDDSQLPKDRFSAERLKGVDSTLKIQPAKLEDSAVYLCASSLAPNVAYNEQFFGPGTRLTVL.

The genes are TRBV6-5 and TRBJ2-7; maybe TRBD1 (6 bases). Deletions cut 7 bases from V and 3 bases from J, with 16 bases between. Per germline, CDR1 MNHEY and CDR2 SVGAGI. The CDR3 is made up of 14 amino acids. The CDR3 DNA is TGTGCCAGCACTGTGAGGGGGAGTGTCTACGAGCAGTACTTC. Its protein product is CASTVRGSVYEQYF.

The chain couples TRBV10-3 to TRBJ2-3; D remains ambiguous. The germline gives CDR1 ENHRY, CDR2 SYGVKD. The CDR3 length is 13 residues. V lost 11 bases, J lost 0 bases, and 12 bases lay in between. This CDR3 reads CALQAPSTDTQYF. The CDR3 coding sequence is TGTGCCTTACAAGCCCCTAGCACAGATACGCAGTATTTT.

This chain uses TRBV7-3 with TRBJ2-1; D gene unclear. The CDR3 spans 16 residues. V shed 1 base and J shed 0 bases, with 10 bases lying between them. CDR1 is SGHTA and CDR2 is FQGTGA in the germline V gene. DNA of the CDR3: TGTGCCAGCAGCTTAATTCCGACGAGCTCCTACAATGAGCAGTTCTTC. Residues: CASSLIPTSSYNEQFF.

This sequence joins TRBV18 and TRBJ1-1; unclear D gene. This CDR3 is 13 amino acids long. Deletions cut 1 base from V and 6 bases from J, with 9 bases between. Germline lookup yields CDR1 KGHSH and CDR2 LQKENI. Here the CDR3 DNA reads TGTGCCAGCTCACCACTTTTGGCTCCTGAAGCTTTCTTT. Translating it yields CASSPLLAPEAFF.

This clone has at least ten counts. The chain joins TRBV18 to TRBJ1-6; weak D call: TRBD1 (5 bases). Germline V lookup: CDR1 KGHSH, CDR2 LQKENI. This CDR3 has 16 amino acids. Trimming removed 4 bases at V and 11 bases at J, with 21 bases between. The CDR3 here is CASSRRDVGAIAPLHF. The CDR3 nucleotides are TGTGCCAGCTCACGCCGGGACGTCGGGGCGATTGCACCCCTCCACTTT.

The chain links TRBV29-1 to TRBJ2-1; TRBD2 agrees at 12 bases. The CDR3 extends over 17 amino acids. Germline CDR1 reads SQVTM; CDR2 reads ANQGSEA. V lost 0 bases to trimming and J lost 3 bases; unmatched junction nucleotides: 6. CDR3 sequence reads: CSVEDPGLAGIYNEQFF. CDR3 in DNA: TGCAGCGTTGAAGATCCCGGACTAGCGGGGATCTACAATGAGCAGTTCTTC.

The CDR3 DNA reads TGTGCCAGCAGCGTAGGGGTCCAGGCTCGCACAGATACGCAGTATTTT. Amino acid sequence: CASSVGVQARTDTQYF. The chain couples TRBV9 to TRBJ2-3; D ambiguous. From germline, CDR1 is SGDLS and CDR2 YYNGEE. Between the trimmed V and J ends, which lost 0 bases and 1 base, there was a span of 12 bases. CDR3 size: 16 residues.

In this sample, this clone turned up a few times. The V call is TRBV11-2, the J call TRBJ2-7; TRBD1 or TRBD2 may be the D gene (5 bases each). Germline loops: CDR1 SGHAT, CDR2 FQNNGV. The CDR3 extends over 14 amino acids. Trimming shortened V by 1 base and J by 2 bases, and 9 bases separated the two germline ends. CDR3 bases: TGTGCCAGCAGCTTAGCCAGGGAGACCTACGAGCAGTACTTC. This translates into CASSLARETYEQYF.

The gene calls are TRBV7-2 and TRBJ1-4, with D unclear. V was cut by 0 bases and J by 5 bases, with 10 bases left in between. This CDR3 contains 15 residues. CDR1 SGHTA and CDR2 FQGNSA come from the germline V gene. The CDR3 region is CASSLAAQPNEKLFF. The CDR3 nucleotides read TGTGCCAGCAGCTTAGCAGCACAGCCCAATGAAAAACTGTTTTTT.

This clone came up a few times. This sequence joins TRBV18 and TRBJ1-3, with D perhaps TRBD1 (5 bases). Germline V lookup: CDR1 KGHSH, CDR2 LQKENI. V lost 6 bases and J 0 bases, leaving 15 bases between the germline ends. This CDR3 region has 16 residues. CDR3 sequence reads: CASSLSGAGSGNTIYF. CDR3 coding DNA: TGTGCCAGCTCTCTCAGCGGGGCTGGCTCTGGAAACACCATATATTTT.

This clone was seen a handful of times. This chain connects TRBV11-2 to TRBJ1-4; 8 nucleotides match TRBD1. Per the germline V gene, CDR1 is SGHAT and CDR2 is FQNNGV. CDR3 size: 15 residues. After removal of 5 bases from V and 5 bases from J, the junction contained 7 bases not matched to a gene. The CDR3 sequence: CASSQGTGRNEKLFF. The CDR3 DNA follows: TGTGCCAGCAGCCAGGGGACAGGTCGAAATGAAAAACTGTTTTTT.

This clone was detected a few times. The chain has TRBV9 and TRBJ2-5, with 7 bases fitting TRBD2. The CDR3 extends over 15 amino acids. The germline gives CDR1 SGDLS, CDR2 YYNGEE. Trimming cost V 1 base and J 5 bases; bases outside gene matches: 8. CDR3 sequence: CASSVSGGGPETQYF. The DNA for the CDR3 is TGTGCCAGCAGCGTATCGGGGGGAGGTCCGGAGACCCAGTACTTC.

The table lists this clone with a few counts. V usage is TRBV28 and J usage is TRBJ1-1; no clear D gene. Trimming pared 4 bases from V and 0 bases from J, leaving 6 bases between. CDR3 length: 13 residues. Looked up from germline, CDR1 is MDHEN and CDR2 is SYDVKM. The CDR3 DNA sequence: TGTGCCAGCAGTTCCATCCTGAACACTGAAGCTTTCTTT. It codes for CASSSILNTEAFF.

The chain carries TRBV9 and TRBJ1-2, with a possible D match to TRBD1 (5 bases). Germline loops: CDR1 SGDLS, CDR2 YYNGEE. Trimming removed 2 bases from V and 4 bases from J, with 9 bases in between. There are 13 residues in the CDR3. The CDR3 coding sequence is TGTGCCAGCAGCGTCGGGACCACCTATGGCTACACCTTC. It encodes CASSVGTTYGYTF.

This chain joins TRBV9 and TRBJ2-6; D is perhaps TRBD1 (5 bases). Trimming took off 4 bases at V and 0 bases at J, with 17 bases between the two ends. Germline V CDR1 and CDR2: SGDLS, YYNGEE. This CDR3 is built from 18 residues. CDR3 nucleotides: TGTGCCAGCAGCACAGAGGATAGGGGAAACTCTGGGGCCAACGTCCTGACTTTC. Its protein product is CASSTEDRGNSGANVLTF.

There are a few counts of this clone. The chain recombines TRBV9 with TRBJ2-1; D is possibly TRBD1 or TRBD2 (5 bases each). The CDR3 consists of 15 residues. The V and J ends lost 2 bases and 6 bases respectively, with 15 bases between them. CDR1 SGDLS and CDR2 YYNGEE come from the germline V gene. In nucleotides, the CDR3 is TGTGCCAGCAGCGTCGCGGCCAGGGAGTCCAATGAGCAGTTCTTC. Amino acid sequence: CASSVAARESNEQFF.

This clone appeared many times. The V gene is TRBV13, the J gene TRBJ2-2; maybe TRBD1 (6 bases). This CDR3 contains 14 residues. V lost 5 bases and J 7 bases, leaving 14 bases between the germline ends. Germline CDR1 reads PRHDT; CDR2 reads FYEKMQ (reference sequence). CDR3 in amino acids: CASSDRSQGGELFF. The CDR3 DNA follows: TGTGCCAGCAGCGACAGGAGCCAGGGCGGGGAGCTGTTTTTT.

Only a few counts were recorded for this clone. The chain is built from TRBV9 and TRBJ2-7; tentative D call: TRBD2 (5 bases). Germline V gives CDR1 SGDLS, CDR2 YYNGEE. The V end lost 0 bases, the J end lost 3 bases, and 10 bases lay between the germline ends. CDR3 length: 14 amino acids. CDR3 sequence: CASSVGGLGYEQYF. CDR3 nucleotides: TGTGCCAGCAGCGTAGGTGGACTGGGCTACGAGCAGTACTTC.

This clone was counted a few times. This chain joins TRBV15 and TRBJ1-1; 9 positions match TRBD1. Trimming cost V 3 bases and J 5 bases; bases outside gene matches: 10. Germline-derived CDR1 and CDR2 are LNHNV and YYDKDF (reference sequence). This CDR3 has 16 amino acids. CDR3 in amino acids: CATSRVPGQGDTEAFF. The CDR3 DNA sequence: TGTGCCACCAGCAGGGTCCCGGGACAGGGAGATACTGAAGCTTTCTTT.

This clone was counted a few times. V usage is TRBV30 and J usage is TRBJ1-2, with D unresolved. The CDR3 has 12 amino acids. V lost 4 bases and J 2 bases, leaving 8 bases between the germline ends. Germline assignment: CDR1 GTSNPN and CDR2 SVGIG (reference sequence). The CDR3 DNA reads as TGTGCCTGGAACCCACAGAACTATGGCTACACCTTC. Encoded protein: CAWNPQNYGYTF.

The V and J genes are TRBV19 and TRBJ2-7; unclear D gene. The germline gives CDR1 LNHDA, CDR2 SQIVND (reference sequence). Trimming shortened V by 6 bases and J by 4 bases, and 16 bases separated the two germline ends. The CDR3 runs 14 residues. The CDR3 reads CASRTGRPPYEQYF. CDR3 DNA sequence: TGTGCCAGTAGAACCGGACGCCCTCCTTACGAGCAGTACTTC.

The V gene is TRBV28, the J gene TRBJ2-1, with 11 positions matching TRBD2. Germline CDR1 reads MDHEN; CDR2 reads SYDVKM. The CDR3 consists of 15 residues. V was pared by 8 bases and J by 6 bases, with 9 bases of the junction left unmatched. The CDR3 reads CASPSTSGAVNEQFF. CDR3 nucleotides: TGTGCCAGCCCCTCGACTAGCGGGGCCGTCAATGAGCAGTTCTTC. The full variable domain, with the rest looked up from reference TRBV28 and TRBJ2-1, is DVKVTQSSRYLVKRTGEKVFLECVQDMDHENMFWYRQDPGLGLRLIYFSYDVKMKEKGDIPEGYSVSREKKERFSLILESASTNQTSMYLCASPSTSGAVNEQFFGPGTRLTVL.

CDR3 loop: CASSTPGTGNGYTF. DNA for the CDR3: TGTGCCAGCAGCACCCCCGGGACAGGGAATGGCTACACCTTC. The V gene is TRBV7-6, the J gene TRBJ1-2; TRBD1 agrees at 9 bases. V lost 5 bases and J lost 6; bases outside the gene matches: 7. CDR1 and CDR2 (germline): SGHVS, FNYEAQ. The CDR3 runs 14 residues.

This clone was counted only a few times. The genes are TRBV2 and TRBJ2-6; D gene unclear. V lost 5 bases, J lost 4 bases, and 9 bases lay in between. The CDR3 runs to 14 residues. Germline CDR1 is SNHLY and CDR2 is FYNNEI. The CDR3 here is CASSRGLGANVLTF. The DNA for the CDR3 is TGTGCCAGCAGTCGTGGGTTAGGGGCCAACGTCCTGACTTTC.

This chain uses TRBV4-3 with TRBJ2-5; 7 nucleotides agree with TRBD1. CDR1 is LGHNA and CDR2 is YSLEER in the germline V gene. The CDR3 sequence is 13 residues long. V trimming: 3 bases; J trimming: 2 bases; junction bases outside the gene matches: 0. Here the CDR3 reads CASSHRGQETQYF. CDR3 sequence (DNA): TGCGCCAGCAGCCACAGGGGGCAAGAGACCCAGTACTTC.

The table lists this clone with many counts. The chain uses TRBV10-3 and TRBJ1-3; possibly TRBD1 for D (5 bases). Germline CDR1 reads ENHRY; CDR2 reads SYGVKD. V gave up 7 bases and J gave up 1 base, with 5 bases separating them. The CDR3 extends over 12 amino acids. The CDR3 DNA follows: TGTGCCATCACAGGGTCTGGAAACACCATATATTTT. This gives the protein CAITGSGNTIYF.